This is a list of T cell receptor beta chains from one sample in a study of identical twins. TCRdb itself ran the 5' RACE reads through MiXCR, one entry per CDR3 protein. Of about 450,000 distinct CDR3 sequences listed, about a fifth were seen once; the top ten hold approximately 12%. What was sequenced was naive T cells sorted from blood. Receptors were obtained from a man in his fifties in good health. The CDR3 runs from the conserved cysteine through the conserved F or W. The D gene is left open where the match is weak. Rows may omit the clone size; those that give it use once, few, many or a size class.

CDR3aa,CDR3nt,d_gene,abundance,j_gene,v_gene
CASSEFTATNEKLFF,TGTGCCAGCAGTGAATTTACAGCAACTAATGAAAAACTGTTTTTT,-,many,TRBJ1-4,TRBV25-1
CASSLAGFGQPQHF,TGTGCCAGCAGCTTAGCTGGATTTGGACAGCCCCAGCATTTT,-,few,TRBJ1-5,TRBV7-2
CASSYRRAYGETQYF,TGTGCCAGCAGTTACCGGCGGGCTTACGGAGAGACCCAGTACTTC,-,many,TRBJ2-5,TRBV6-5
CASSPTTGERSPLHF,TGTGCCAGCAGCCCAACGACAGGGGAACGCTCACCCCTCCACTTT,TRBD1,-,TRBJ1-6,TRBV6-1
CASSQSGTGAQYF,TGTGCCAGCAGCCAGTCCGGGACAGGGGCGCAGTACTTC,TRBD1,few,TRBJ2-7,TRBV3-1
CSASGDYEQYF,TGCAGTGCCTCCGGGGACTACGAGCAGTACTTC,-,-,TRBJ2-7,TRBV20-1
CASSPREGRPTDTQYF,TGTGCCAGCAGCCCCCGGGAGGGCCGTCCCACAGATACGCAGTATTTT,TRBD2,-,TRBJ2-3,TRBV6-1
CASSSLDRNTEAFF,TGTGCCAGCAGTTCCCTCGACAGGAACACTGAAGCTTTCTTT,-,-,TRBJ1-1,TRBV6-5
CASSYGLVNTEAFF,TGTGCCAGCAGTTACGGATTGGTAAACACTGAAGCTTTCTTT,-,few,TRBJ1-1,TRBV6-2/TRBV6-3
CASSTGTGLSGELFF,TGTGCCAGCAGTACCGGGACAGGGCTTTCCGGGGAGCTGTTTTTT,TRBD1,-,TRBJ2-2,TRBV7-3
CASSPSRGRYNEQFF,TGTGCCAGCAGCCCCTCCAGGGGTCGTTACAATGAGCAGTTCTTC,-,-,TRBJ2-1,TRBV11-2
CASSLAGGIGQPQHF,TGTGCCAGCAGCTTAGCGGGGGGTATAGGTCAGCCCCAGCATTTT,-,many,TRBJ1-5,TRBV7-2
CASSSERTESYEQYF,TGCGCCAGCAGCTCAGAGAGGACAGAATCCTACGAGCAGTACTTC,-,-,TRBJ2-7,TRBV5-1
CASSLEGVNSPLHF,TGCGCCAGCAGCTTGGAGGGGGTTAATTCACCCCTCCACTTT,-,few,TRBJ1-6,TRBV5-1